Included here is one TCR beta chain sequence, with context. What it recognizes is unknown. This entry comes from a study of identical twins. Study-wide findings and caveats: Zero-insertion findings could be partly confounded by invariant cells (MAIT and iNKT cells). There was more out-of-frame TCR alpha sharing in monozygotic twins than models estimated.

Carrying unique molecular identifiers, the cDNA also gained a universal primer site through template switching. TCRdb fed the 5' RACE reads into MiXCR, producing one record per CDR3 protein. The sample lists about 530,000 distinct CDR3 sequences, under 25% occurring once. V was pared by 6 bases and J by 2 bases, with 15 bases of the junction left unmatched. The germline V gene encodes CDR1 DFQATT and CDR2 SNEGSKA (reference sequence). This CDR3 region has 18 residues. This sample also appeared in a second study, on yellow fever vaccine responses in identical twins.

The clonotype was recovered from a woman between 18 and 29 years old in good health. The sample was CD4+ T cells sorted from blood. The chain links TRBV20-1 to TRBJ2-5, with 13 bases lining up with TRBD2. The CDR3 region is CSATPAVGGLAGQETQYF. In DNA form, the CDR3 reads TGCAGTGCCACACCGGCGGTCGGGGGACTAGCGGGGCAAGAGACCCAGTACTTC.